The 15 T cell receptor beta chains listed next were all sequenced from one sample in a study of spatial heterogeneity in lung cancer. Time point indicated: blood at routine non-recurrence follow-up after resection. TCRdb itself ran the 5' RACE reads through MiXCR, one entry per CDR3 protein. The repertoire has 100,000 to 120,000 distinct CDR3 sequences, about a tenth of them found once; the top ten carry approximately 24%. This sample comprised PBMCs, obtained at follow-up. The receptors here all came from a female donor with early-stage non-small cell lung cancer.

Many counts were recorded for this clonotype. The V gene is TRBV6-6, the J gene TRBJ2-7, with D perhaps matching TRBD2 (6 bases). CDR1 and CDR2 from the germline V gene are MNHNY and SVGAGI (reference sequence). The CDR3 extends over 14 amino acids. Trimming removed 4 bases at V and 3 bases at J, with 13 bases between. The CDR3 bases are TGTGCCAGCAGTTCCGGGGGTTCGGGCTACGAGCAGTACTTC. Translation: CASSSGGSGYEQYF.

This clonotype was found many times. The rearrangement uses TRBV29-1 and TRBJ2-1, with D possibly being TRBD2 (6 bases). Per the germline V gene, CDR1 is SQVTM and CDR2 is ANQGSEA. CDR3 length equals 14 residues. Trimming pared 1 base from V and 6 bases from J, leaving 13 bases between. CDR3 sequence reads: CSVEGPGGFNEQFF. For the CDR3, the DNA is TGCAGCGTTGAAGGACCCGGGGGATTCAATGAGCAGTTCTTC.

This clonotype was seen more than once but under ten times. CDR3 bases: TGTGCTACGCACAGGGGGCTAACGAACACTGAAGCTTTCTTT. Residues: CATHRGLTNTEAFF. The rearrangement uses TRBV7-8 and TRBJ1-1; 9 bases agree with TRBD1. Germline CDR1 SGHVS, CDR2 FQNEAQ. This CDR3 is built from 14 residues.

This clonotype was recorded a few times. This chain joins TRBV9 and TRBJ2-3; 10 bases align to TRBD2. This CDR3 has 14 amino acids. From germline, CDR1 is SGDLS and CDR2 YYNGEE. With 4 bases clipped from V and 5 bases from J, the junction kept 4 bases outside the gene matches. CDR3 in DNA: TGTGCCAGCAGCAGGCTAGCGGGAGTAGATACGCAGTATTTT. Residues: CASSRLAGVDTQYF. The full variable domain, completed using reference TRBV9 and TRBJ2-3, is DSGVTQTPKHLITATGQRVTLRCSPRSGDLSVYWYQQSLDQGLQFLIQYYNGEERAKGNILERFSAQQFPDLHSELNLSSLELGDSALYFCASSRLAGVDTQYFGPGTRLTVL.

The chain employs TRBV29-1 and TRBJ2-1, with TRBD2 as a possible D gene (6 bases). From germline, CDR1 is SQVTM and CDR2 ANQGSEA. With 6 bases removed from V and 5 bases from J, the gap between germline ends came to 20 bases. This CDR3 comprises 15 residues. In DNA form, the CDR3 reads TGCAGCGTCACCGCATTCGGGAGAGGGAACAATGAGCAGTTCTTC. As protein: CSVTAFGRGNNEQFF.

J is TRBJ2-5 and V is TRBV27; D is perhaps TRBD1 (6 bases). There are 15 residues in the CDR3. Germline CDR1 and CDR2: MNHEY and SMNVEV (reference sequence). Trimming removed 4 bases from V and 4 bases from J, with 16 bases in between. The CDR3 region has the DNA TGTGCCAGCAGTTCGCTGGGGGCGCTGATAGAGACCCAGTACTTC. Encoded protein: CASSSLGALIETQYF.

The table lists this clonotype with many counts. CDR3 sequence (DNA): TGCAGCGTTCGAGGGCGGCCAGCTGAGCAGTACTTC. It translates to CSVRGRPAEQYF. The chain uses TRBV29-1 and TRBJ2-7; possibly TRBD2 for D (5 bases). The CDR3 is 12 residues long. The germline V gene encodes CDR1 SQVTM and CDR2 ANQGSEA. The ends were cut back, 5 bases at V and 7 bases at J, with 15 bases in the middle.

This clonotype was counted ten times or more. This sequence joins TRBV7-9 and TRBJ2-1, with no clear D. Trimming removed 2 bases from V and 4 bases from J, with 9 bases in between. The germline V gene has CDR1 SEHNR and CDR2 FQNEAQ (reference sequence). The length of the CDR3 is 14 residues. The CDR3 DNA is TGTGCCAGCAGCTTATTAGGGTTATACAATGAGCAGTTCTTC. It yields the protein CASSLLGLYNEQFF.

This clonotype was counted between two and nine times. The V and J genes are TRBV2 and TRBJ2-7, with TRBD1 identical over 10 bases. V shed 6 bases, J shed 4 bases, and the junction held 3 bases outside the gene matches. Germline loops: CDR1 SNHLY, CDR2 FYNNEI. The CDR3 runs 13 residues. The CDR3 nucleotides are TGTGCCAGCAGAAGACAGGGGGCTTACGAGCAGTACTTC. Its translation: CASRRQGAYEQYF. Based on the CDR3 plus reference TRBV2 and TRBJ2-7, the full variable domain is EPEVTQTPSHQVTQMGQEVILRCVPISNHLYFYWYRQILGQKVEFLVSFYNNEISEKSEIFDDQFSVERPDGSNFTLKIRSTKLEDSAMYFCASRRQGAYEQYFGPGTRLTVT.

This chain joins TRBV30 and TRBJ2-5; D is undetermined. CDR1 and CDR2 from the germline V gene are GTSNPN and SVGIG (reference sequence). This CDR3 has 12 residues. The germline V and J ends were trimmed by 3 bases and 4 bases, with 9 bases remaining between them. The DNA of the CDR3 is TGTGCCTGGAGCCTCTCTAGAGAGACCCAGTACTTC. As protein: CAWSLSRETQYF.

This clonotype was detected ten times or more. The genes are TRBV24-1 and TRBJ1-2; 7 bases agree with TRBD1. Germline loops: CDR1 KGHDR, CDR2 SFDVKD. The CDR3 contains 13 residues. The V gene end was trimmed by 5 bases and the J gene end by 5 bases; junction bases not matched to a gene: 4. The CDR3 spells CATSGGGRYGYTF. The DNA for the CDR3 is TGTGCCACCAGTGGAGGGGGCAGATATGGCTACACCTTC.

This clonotype has ten or more counts. The chain has TRBV12-3 or TRBV12-4 and TRBJ2-7; 8 positions agree with TRBD1. V was pared by 6 bases and J by 6 bases, with 7 bases of the junction left unmatched. The CDR3 has 13 residues. CDR3 sequence: CASSPDRVSEQYF. The CDR3 DNA sequence: TGTGCCAGCAGCCCGGACAGGGTGTCCGAGCAGTACTTC.

This clonotype has at least ten counts. The chain carries TRBV28 and TRBJ1-1; D gene ambiguous. Trimming left V 1 base short and J 3 bases short, with 18 bases between. This CDR3 spans 17 amino acids. Germline V CDR1 and CDR2: MDHEN, SYDVKM. CDR3 sequence: CASSLSVRTQLDTEAFF. The DNA for the CDR3 is TGTGCCAGCAGTTTATCGGTCCGAACTCAGTTGGACACTGAAGCTTTCTTT.

J is TRBJ1-3 and V is TRBV7-2; possible D gene TRBD1, 5 bases. The CDR3 spans 19 residues. Germline V CDR1 and CDR2: SGHTA, FQGNSA. V lost 1 base and J 0 bases, leaving 19 bases between the germline ends. CDR3 region: CASSLGGRARSSSGNTIYF. The CDR3 DNA is TGTGCCAGCAGCTTAGGTGGCAGGGCTAGGTCTAGCTCTGGAAACACCATATATTTT.

This clonotype has ten or more counts. V usage is TRBV7-3 and J usage is TRBJ2-2; 10 nucleotides align to TRBD1. The CDR3 consists of 17 residues. V trimming: 2 bases; J trimming: 4 bases; junction bases outside the gene matches: 7. Germline V gene sequence: CDR1 SGHTA, CDR2 FQGTGA. CDR3 loop: CASSLGDRGRFTGELFF. The CDR3 DNA reads as TGTGCCAGCAGCTTAGGGGACAGGGGTCGATTCACCGGGGAGCTGTTTTTT. Full variable domain (missing parts from reference TRBV7-3 and TRBJ2-2): GAGVSQTPSNKVTEKGKYVELRCDPISGHTALYWYRQSLGQGPEFLIYFQGTGAADDSGLPNDRFFAVRPEGSVSTLKIQRTERGDSAVYLCASSLGDRGRFTGELFFGEGSRLTVL.